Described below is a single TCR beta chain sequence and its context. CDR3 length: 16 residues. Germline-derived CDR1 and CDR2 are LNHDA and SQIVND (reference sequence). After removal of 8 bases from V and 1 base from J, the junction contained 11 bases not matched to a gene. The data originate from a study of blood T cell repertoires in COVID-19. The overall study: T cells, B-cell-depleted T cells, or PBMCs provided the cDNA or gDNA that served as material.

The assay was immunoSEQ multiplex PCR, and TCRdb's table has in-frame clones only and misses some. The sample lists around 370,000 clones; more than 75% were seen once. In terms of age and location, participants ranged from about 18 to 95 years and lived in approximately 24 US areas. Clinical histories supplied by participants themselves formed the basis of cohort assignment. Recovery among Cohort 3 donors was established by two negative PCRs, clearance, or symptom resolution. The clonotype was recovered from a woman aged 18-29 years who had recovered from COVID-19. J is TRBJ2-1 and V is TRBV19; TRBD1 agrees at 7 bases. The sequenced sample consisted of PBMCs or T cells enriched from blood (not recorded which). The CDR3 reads CASQSVQGFSYNEQFF. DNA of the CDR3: TGTGCCAGTCAATCGGTACAGGGGTTTTCCTACAATGAGCAGTTCTTC.